Listed here are 6 T cell receptor beta chains from one sample, sequenced in a study of Ad26.COV2.S vaccination and SARS-CoV-2 variants. Clones were read by immunoSEQ multiplex PCR, and TCRdb kept only the in-frame ones, dropping some. The sample records 200,000 to 300,000 clones, around nine tenths being singletons. The treatment is: roughly 19 received Ad26.COV2.S at low or high dose, single or two shots; a few received placebo; per-sample allocation not given. Material that was analyzed had been drawn on day 63 after the first vaccine or placebo injection. The sequencing here drew on peripheral blood, taken in a trial of Ad26.COV2.S vaccine versus placebo. The source of these receptors is a person between 18 and 65 years old who received the Ad26.COV2.S COVID-19 vaccine or a placebo.

The chain carries TRBV2 and TRBJ2-7; D is uncertain. Between the trimmed V and J ends, which lost 4 bases and 1 base, there was a span of 8 bases. From germline, CDR1 is SNHLY and CDR2 FYNNEI. This CDR3 spans 13 amino acids. The CDR3: CASSVTISYEQYV. The CDR3 DNA reads as TGTGCCAGCAGTGTTACGATATCCTACGAGCAGTACGTC.

V usage is TRBV10-3 and J usage is TRBJ2-5; no clear D gene. The germline CDR1 and CDR2 sequences are ENHRY and SYGVKD. This CDR3 spans 14 amino acids. Trimming stripped 1 base from V and 1 base from J, with 7 bases between. The CDR3 here is CAISEFSGQETQYF. The CDR3 DNA reads as TGTGCCATCAGTGAGTTCTCAGGCCAAGAGACCCAGTACTTC.

This clone was seen a few times. The genes are TRBV18 and TRBJ1-4, with 8 positions matching TRBD1. V lost 3 bases to trimming and J lost 8 bases; unmatched junction nucleotides: 8. Germline assignment: CDR1 KGHSH and CDR2 LQKENI. The CDR3 extends over 15 amino acids. CDR3: CASSPGQGRREKLFF. CDR3 bases: TGTGCCAGCTCACCTGGACAGGGCCGGCGAGAAAAACTGTTTTTT.

This clone was detected once. CDR3 in DNA: TGTGCCAGCTCACCAGGCGGGGGCCCCACAGATACGCAGTATTTT. Protein product: CASSPGGGPTDTQYF. The rearrangement uses TRBV18 and TRBJ2-3; a possible D gene is TRBD2 (7 bases). The CDR3 totals 15 residues. Germline values: CDR1 KGHSH, CDR2 LQKENI. Trimming shortened V by 2 bases and J by 2 bases, and 11 bases separated the two germline ends.

The V and J genes are TRBV4-1 and TRBJ2-5; no reliable D call. CDR1 and CDR2 (germline): MGHRA, YSYEKL. The V end was cut by 1 base, the J end by 5 bases, with 11 bases between. The CDR3 is 14 amino acids. CDR3 nucleotides: TGCGCCAGCAGCCAAGTAGGTCTAGATGAGACCCAGTACTTC. It specifies CASSQVGLDETQYF.

V is TRBV18 and J is TRBJ2-7; D uncertain. The V gene lost 3 bases and the J gene lost 3 bases, with 12 bases spanning the gap. This CDR3 contains 14 residues. CDR1 KGHSH and CDR2 LQKENI come from the germline V gene. The CDR3 DNA is TGTGCCAGCTCACCGGCGCCCTGGGGCTACGAGCAGTACTTC. This codes for CASSPAPWGYEQYF. Looking up the rest from reference TRBV18 and TRBJ2-7 gives the full variable domain: NAGVMQNPRHLVRRRGQEARLRCSPMKGHSHVYWYRQLPEEGLKFMVYLQKENIIDESGMPKERFSAEFPKEGPSILRIQQVVRGDSAAYFCASSPAPWGYEQYFGPGTRLTVT.